This TCR beta chain was profiled in a study of T cell responses to AZD1222 COVID-19 vaccine. J lost 8 bases, V lost 3 bases, and 1 base had no gene match. The CDR3 length is 13 residues. Per germline, CDR1 SGHDN and CDR2 FVKESK. Some clones are missing from TCRdb's copy, which holds only in-frame ones; the method was immunoSEQ multiplex PCR. The sample records 130,000 to 150,000 clones, 82% being singletons. Sequencing was performed on peripheral blood, taken on day 0 of MenACWY control vaccination. The TCR originated in an adult in good health. The rearrangement uses TRBV14 and TRBJ2-4; 10 bases map to TRBD1. DNA for the CDR3: TGTGCCAGCAGCCAGGGACAGGGGTACATTCAGTACTTC. This translates into CASSQGQGYIQYF.